The T cell receptor (beta chain) under discussion was sequenced for a study of blood T cells in healthy people across ages. Findings and limits, study-wide: Diversity of TCR beta per million T cells declined in a roughly linear way with age.

Alongside a J-beta primer mix, a sample-barcoded 5' primer served in a second PCR lasting 7 to 11 cycles. Every sample produced at least 3 million CDR3-containing paired-end reads. TCRdb re-analysed the 5' RACE reads in MiXCR, keeping a single row per CDR3 protein. Of 700,000 to 900,000 distinct CDR3 sequences listed, roughly 26% are singletons. In its sample, this clonotype was seen a few times. As yet, its antigen is unknown. The same sample was also used in a study of T cells of mothers and their children. That source adds: Healthy Caucasian mothers, three in number, and their six children were the donors.

Sequencing used blood. The TCR comes from a boy aged 5-17 years in good health.

The CDR3 sequence: CASSQGQGPSYF. The CDR3 DNA sequence: TGTGCCAGCAGCCAGGGACAGGGTCCCTCGTACTTC. The rearrangement uses TRBV28 and TRBJ2-4, with 9 bases aligning to TRBD1. The CDR3 has 12 amino acids. From germline, CDR1 is MDHEN and CDR2 SYDVKM. Unmatched junction bases numbered 9, after V lost 6 bases and J lost 15 bases.